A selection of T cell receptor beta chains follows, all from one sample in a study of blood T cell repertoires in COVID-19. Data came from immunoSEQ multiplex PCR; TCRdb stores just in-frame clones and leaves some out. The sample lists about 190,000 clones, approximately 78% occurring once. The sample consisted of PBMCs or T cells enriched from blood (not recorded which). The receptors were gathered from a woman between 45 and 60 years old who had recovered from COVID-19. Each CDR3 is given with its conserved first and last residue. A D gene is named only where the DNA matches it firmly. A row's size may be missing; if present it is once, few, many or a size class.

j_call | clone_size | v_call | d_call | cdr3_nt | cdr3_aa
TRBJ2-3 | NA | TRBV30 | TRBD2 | TGTGCCTGGACACAAACTAGCGGGACAGATACGCAGTATTTT | CAWTQTSGTDTQYF
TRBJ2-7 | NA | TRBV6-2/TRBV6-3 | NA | TGTGCCAGCAGTTACAACGGGATGTCCTACGAGCAGTACTTC | CASSYNGMSYEQYF
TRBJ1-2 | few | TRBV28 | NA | TGTGCCAGCAACGCCTTGGGGGCAACTAACTATGGCTACACCTTC | CASNALGATNYGYTF
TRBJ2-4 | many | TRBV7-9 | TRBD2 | TGTGCCAGCAGCTTAAAAGCCCGACTAGCGGGAGCCAAAAACATTCAGTACTTC | CASSLKARLAGAKNIQYF
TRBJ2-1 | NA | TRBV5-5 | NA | TGTGCCAGCAGCTTGGAACCAGGTTCCTACAATGAGCAGTTCTTC | CASSLEPGSYNEQFF
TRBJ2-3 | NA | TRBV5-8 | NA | TGTGCCAGCAGCTTGGATCTTAGTGAGCAGTATTTT | CASSLDLSEQYF
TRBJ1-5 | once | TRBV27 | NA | TGTGCCAGCAGTCTATCGGTCCCCACTCGCAATCAGCCCCAGCATTTT | CASSLSVPTRNQPQHF
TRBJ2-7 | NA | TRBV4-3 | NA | TGCGCCAGCAGCCAAGATCCCCGGACTTCCTACGAGCAGTACTTC | CASSQDPRTSYEQYF
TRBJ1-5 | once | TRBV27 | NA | TGTGCCAGCAGTTTAATTCCCCAACCAGGTCAGCCCCAGCATTTT | CASSLIPQPGQPQHF
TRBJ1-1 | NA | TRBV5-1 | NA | TGCGCCAGCAGCTTGGCAGACTCAGGGACTGAAGCTTTCTTT | CASSLADSGTEAFF
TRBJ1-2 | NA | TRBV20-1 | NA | TGCAGTGCCAGTGAGGGGGGGGCGGATGGCTACACCTTC | CSASEGGADGYTF
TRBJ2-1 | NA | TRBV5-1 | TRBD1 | TGCGCCAGCAGCTTACAGGGGTCTGGAGACAATGAGCAGTTCTTC | CASSLQGSGDNEQFF
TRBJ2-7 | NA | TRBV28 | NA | TGTGCCAGCACTCTAGGAGACTCCTACGAGCAGTACTTC | CASTLGDSYEQYF
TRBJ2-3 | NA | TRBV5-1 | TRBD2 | TGCGCCAGCAGCTTGGCTAGCGGGAGAACCACAGATACGCAGTATTTT | CASSLASGRTTDTQYF
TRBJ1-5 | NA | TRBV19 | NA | TGTGCCAGCCGGGGGGCAAATCAGCCCCAGCATTTT | CASRGANQPQHF
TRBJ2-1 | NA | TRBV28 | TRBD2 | TGTGCCAGCAGTTTCTTTAGGACTAGCGATTACAATGAGCAGTTCTTC | CASSFFRTSDYNEQFF
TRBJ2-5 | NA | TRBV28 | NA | TGTGCCAGCAGTCCAGTCCGGGACACCCAAGAGACCCAGTACTTC | CASSPVRDTQETQYF
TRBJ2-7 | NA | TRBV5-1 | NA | TGCGCCAGCAGCTTCAATTCAGGGTCCGACGAGCAGTACTTC | CASSFNSGSDEQYF
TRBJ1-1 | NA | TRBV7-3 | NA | TGTGCCAGCAGCATCCGGGGGGACACTGAAGCTTTCTTT | CASSIRGDTEAFF
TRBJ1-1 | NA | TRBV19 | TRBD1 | TGTGCCACCACAGGGGGCGAAATCCTGAACACTGAAGCTTTCTTT | CATTGGEILNTEAFF
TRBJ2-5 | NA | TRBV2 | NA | TGTGCCAGCAGTGAAGATCCAGGGGCAGAGACCCAGTACTTC | CASSEDPGAETQYF
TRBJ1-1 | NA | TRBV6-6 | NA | TGTGCCAGCAGTGACAGAGGCACTGAAGCTTTCTTT | CASSDRGTEAFF
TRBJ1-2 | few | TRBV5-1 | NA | TGCGCCAGCAGCTTGGGGACAGACGACTATGGCTACACCTTC | CASSLGTDDYGYTF
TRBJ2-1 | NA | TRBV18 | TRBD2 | TGTGCCAGCTCTCACACCGGACTAGCGGGGCACAATGAGCAGTTCTTC | CASSHTGLAGHNEQFF
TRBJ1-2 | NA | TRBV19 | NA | TGTGCCAGTAGTATGCGGCACGGATCTAACTATGGCTACACCTTC | CASSMRHGSNYGYTF
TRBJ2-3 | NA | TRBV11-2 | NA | TGTGCCAGCAGCTCAGGGGGGAGGCAGTATTTT | CASSSGGRQYF
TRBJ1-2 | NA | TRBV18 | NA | TGTGCCAGCTCACCACCGTCCGGAGCCAACTATGGCTACACCTTC | CASSPPSGANYGYTF
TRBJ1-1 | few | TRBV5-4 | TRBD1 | TGTGCCAGCTCCGGGACAGCAAACACTGAAGCTTTCTTT | CASSGTANTEAFF
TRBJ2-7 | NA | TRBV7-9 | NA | TGTGCCAGCACTTTCACTGGTGAGCAGTACTTC | CASTFTGEQYF
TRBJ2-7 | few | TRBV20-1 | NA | TGCAGTGCTAGTGATCGGGACTCGCTAACCTACGAGCAGTACTTC | CSASDRDSLTYEQYF
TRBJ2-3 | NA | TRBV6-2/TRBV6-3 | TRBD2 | TGTGCCAGCAGCCGCCGGCGGGAGTTCACAGATACGCAGTATTTT | CASSRRREFTDTQYF
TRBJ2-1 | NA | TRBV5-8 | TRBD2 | TGTGCCAGCAGCTTTCTAGCGGGAGGGTCGGATGAGCAGTTCTTC | CASSFLAGGSDEQFF
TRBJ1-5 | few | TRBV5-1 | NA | TGCGCCAGCAGCCAAGGAGGAGGAGGCAATCAGCCCCAGCATTTT | CASSQGGGGNQPQHF
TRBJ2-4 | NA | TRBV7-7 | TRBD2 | TGTGCCAGCAGCCCGGGTGCACCGGGACTAGCGGGAGGGCCGCAAAACATTCAGTACTTC | CASSPGAPGLAGGPQNIQYF
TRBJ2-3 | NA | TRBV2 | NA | TGTGCCAGCGCCCCCCGGGGCACAGATACGCAGTATTTT | CASAPRGTDTQYF
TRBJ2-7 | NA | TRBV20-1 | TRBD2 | TGCAGTGCTAGTACCGTAACTAGCGGTAGCACGGCTTCCTACGAGCAGTACTTC | CSASTVTSGSTASYEQYF
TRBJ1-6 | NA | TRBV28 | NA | TGTGCCAGCAGCCCCCCCTGGTGGACTCGGGAACCCCTCCACTTT | CASSPPWWTREPLHF
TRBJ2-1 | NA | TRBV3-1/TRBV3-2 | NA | TGTGCCAGCAGCCAAGACAGGGGTGATTTCGATGAGCAGTTCTTC | CASSQDRGDFDEQFF
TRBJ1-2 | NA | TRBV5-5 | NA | TGTGCCAGCAGTCGGGGGGCTGATAACTATGGCTACACCTTC | CASSRGADNYGYTF
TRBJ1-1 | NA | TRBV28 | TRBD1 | TGTGCCAGCAGTCCCCTGACAGGGGTAACTGAAGCTTTCTTT | CASSPLTGVTEAFF
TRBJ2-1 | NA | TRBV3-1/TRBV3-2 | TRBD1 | TGTGCCAGCAGCATACAGGGGCAACAGTACAATGAGCAGTTCTTC | CASSIQGQQYNEQFF
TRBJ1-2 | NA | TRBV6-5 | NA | NA | CASSTSGYGYTF
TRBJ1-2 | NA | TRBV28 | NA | TGTGCCAGCAGACCCGACAGCCTAGAATACTATGGCTACACCTTC | CASRPDSLEYYGYTF
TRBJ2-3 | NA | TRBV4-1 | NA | TGCGCCAGCAGCCAACTTGGCTCCACAGATACGCAGTATTTT | CASSQLGSTDTQYF
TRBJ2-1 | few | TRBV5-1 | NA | TGCGCCAGCAGCCAACTCAATGAGCAGTTCTTC | CASSQLNEQFF
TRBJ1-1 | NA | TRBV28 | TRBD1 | TGTGCCAGCAGTCTCCCAAACAGGGGTGGGGCTTTCTTT | CASSLPNRGGAFF
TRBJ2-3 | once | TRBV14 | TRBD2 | TGTGCCAGCAGCCTCAGACTAGCGGGACTAGGTACGCAGTATTTT | CASSLRLAGLGTQYF
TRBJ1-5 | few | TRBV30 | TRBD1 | TGTGCCTGGAGCGGACTGACAGGGGCATCGAGCAATCAGCCCCAGCATTTT | CAWSGLTGASSNQPQHF
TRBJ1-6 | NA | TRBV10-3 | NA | TGTGCCATCAGTGATGTCGATTCACCCCTCCACTTT | CAISDVDSPLHF
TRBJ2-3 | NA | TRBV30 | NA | TGTGCCTGGAGTGGTCGAAAGTTAAGCGGCACAGATACGCAGTATTTT | CAWSGRKLSGTDTQYF
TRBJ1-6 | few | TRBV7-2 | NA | TGTGCCAGCAGCTTAGCCACAGCGGATCGGTCACCCCTCCACTTT | CASSLATADRSPLHF
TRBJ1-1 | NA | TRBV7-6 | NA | TGTGCCAGCAGGCCCCCAGTTTTTTCGAACACTGAAGCTTTCTTT | CASRPPVFSNTEAFF
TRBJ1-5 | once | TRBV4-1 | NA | TGCGCCAGCAGCCATGCACAGGGATCGGGTCAGCCCCAGCATTTT | CASSHAQGSGQPQHF
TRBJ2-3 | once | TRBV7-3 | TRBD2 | TGTGCCAGCAGCTTTCTAGCGGGAGTTCCAGATACGCAGTATTTT | CASSFLAGVPDTQYF
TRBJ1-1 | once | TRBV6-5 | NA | TGTGCCAGCAGTTATGCTGGCGGGGTCACTGAAGCTTTCTTT | CASSYAGGVTEAFF
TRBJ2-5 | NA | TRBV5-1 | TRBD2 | TGCGCCAGCAGCACGACTAGCGGGAGCAGGGAGACCCAGTACTTC | CASSTTSGSRETQYF
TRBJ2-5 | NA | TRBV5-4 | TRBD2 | TGTGCCAGCAGCCCAACTAGCGGGAGGGCCGGGGAGACCCAGTACTTC | CASSPTSGRAGETQYF